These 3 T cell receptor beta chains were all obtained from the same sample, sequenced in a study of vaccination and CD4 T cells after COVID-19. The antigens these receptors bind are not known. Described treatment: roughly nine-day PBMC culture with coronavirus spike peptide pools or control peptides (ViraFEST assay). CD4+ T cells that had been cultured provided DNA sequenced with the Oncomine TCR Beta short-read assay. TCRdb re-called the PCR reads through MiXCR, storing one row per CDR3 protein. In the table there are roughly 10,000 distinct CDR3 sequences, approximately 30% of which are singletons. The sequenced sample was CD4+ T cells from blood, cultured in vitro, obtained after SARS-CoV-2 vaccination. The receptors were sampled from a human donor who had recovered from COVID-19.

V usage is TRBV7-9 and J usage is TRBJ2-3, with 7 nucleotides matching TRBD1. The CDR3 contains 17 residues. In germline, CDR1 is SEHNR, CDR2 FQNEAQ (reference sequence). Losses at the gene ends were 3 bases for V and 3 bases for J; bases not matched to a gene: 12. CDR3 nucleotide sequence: TGTGCCAGCAGCTTGACGACGTGGGACAGCCGAACAGATACGCAGTATTTT. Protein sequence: CASSLTTWDSRTDTQYF.

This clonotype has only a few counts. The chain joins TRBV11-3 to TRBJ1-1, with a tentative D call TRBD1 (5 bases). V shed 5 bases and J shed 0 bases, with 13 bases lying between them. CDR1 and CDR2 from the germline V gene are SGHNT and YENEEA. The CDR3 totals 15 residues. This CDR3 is CASSPGGTLNTEAFF. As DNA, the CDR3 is TGTGCCAGCAGCCCCGGGGGGACGCTGAACACTGAAGCTTTCTTT. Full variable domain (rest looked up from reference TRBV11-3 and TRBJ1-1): EAGVVQSPRYKIIEKKQPVAFWCNPISGHNTLYWYLQNLGQGPELLIRYENEEAVDDSQLPKDRFSAERLKGVDSTLKIQPAELGDSAVYLCASSPGGTLNTEAFFGQGTRLTVV.

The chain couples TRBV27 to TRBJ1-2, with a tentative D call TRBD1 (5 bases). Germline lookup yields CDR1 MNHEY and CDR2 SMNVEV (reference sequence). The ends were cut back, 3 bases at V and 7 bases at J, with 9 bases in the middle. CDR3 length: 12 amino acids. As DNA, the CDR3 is TGTGCCAGCAGTTTTATGGGGGGTGGCTACACCTTC. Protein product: CASSFMGGGYTF.